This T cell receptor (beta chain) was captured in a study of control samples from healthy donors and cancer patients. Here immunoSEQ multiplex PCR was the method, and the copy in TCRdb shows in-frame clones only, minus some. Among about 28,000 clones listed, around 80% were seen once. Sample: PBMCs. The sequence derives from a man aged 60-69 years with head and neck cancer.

CDR3 protein: CASRQGRNEQFF. CDR3 DNA: TGTGCCAGCCGACAGGGGCGCAATGAGCAGTTCTTC. V is TRBV28 and J is TRBJ2-1; 8 bases agree with TRBD1. This CDR3 region has 12 residues. Germline lookup yields CDR1 MDHEN and CDR2 SYDVKM. With 8 bases clipped from V and 6 bases from J, the junction kept 3 bases outside the gene matches.